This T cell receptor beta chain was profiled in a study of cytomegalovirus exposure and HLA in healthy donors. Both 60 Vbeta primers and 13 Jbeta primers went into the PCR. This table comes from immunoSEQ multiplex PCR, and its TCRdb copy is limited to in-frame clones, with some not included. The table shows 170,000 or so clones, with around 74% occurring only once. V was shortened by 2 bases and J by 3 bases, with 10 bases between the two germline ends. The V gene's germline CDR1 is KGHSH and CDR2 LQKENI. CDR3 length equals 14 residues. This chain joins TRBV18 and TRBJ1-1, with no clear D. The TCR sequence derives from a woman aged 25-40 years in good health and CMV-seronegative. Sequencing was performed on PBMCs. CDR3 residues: CASSPSPRDTEAFF. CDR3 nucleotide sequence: TGTGCCAGCTCACCATCCCCGAGGGACACTGAAGCTTTCTTT.